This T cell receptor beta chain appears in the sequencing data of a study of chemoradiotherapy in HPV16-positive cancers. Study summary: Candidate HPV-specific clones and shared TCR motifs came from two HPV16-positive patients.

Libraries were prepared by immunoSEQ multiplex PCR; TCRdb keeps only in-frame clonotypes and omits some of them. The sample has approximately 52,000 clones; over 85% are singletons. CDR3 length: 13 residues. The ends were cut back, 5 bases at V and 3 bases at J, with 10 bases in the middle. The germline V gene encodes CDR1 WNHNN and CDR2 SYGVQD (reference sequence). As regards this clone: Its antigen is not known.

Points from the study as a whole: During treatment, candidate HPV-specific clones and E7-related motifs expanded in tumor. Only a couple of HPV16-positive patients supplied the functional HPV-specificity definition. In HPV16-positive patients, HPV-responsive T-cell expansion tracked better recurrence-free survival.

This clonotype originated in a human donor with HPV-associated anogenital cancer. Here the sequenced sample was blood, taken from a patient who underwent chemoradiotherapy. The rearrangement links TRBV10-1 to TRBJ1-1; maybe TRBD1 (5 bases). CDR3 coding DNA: TGCGCCAGCAGTTGGCAGGGACACACTGAAGCTTTCTTT. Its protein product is CASSWQGHTEAFF.